This TCR beta chain is drawn from a study of T-cell memory formation after mild COVID-19. Study-level information: For the most part, TCR clusters were specific to one donor. Overall study findings and caveats: CD4+ contracting clones were found mainly in CM and EM, and CD8+ ones in EMRA. Nothing showed for sure that second-wave clones peaking on day 37 were SARS-CoV-2 specific.

V lost 2 bases and J lost 5; bases outside the gene matches: 16. There are 18 residues in the CDR3. From germline, CDR1 is MNHNS and CDR2 SASEGT. This clonotype was seen a handful of times. Its antigen is as yet unknown. With constant-segment primers, 5'RACE yielded cDNA libraries of TCR alpha and TCR beta that carried sample barcodes and UMIs. One entry per CDR3 protein results from TCRdb running MiXCR on the 5' RACE reads. The table shows 200,000 or so distinct CDR3 sequences, with 16% occurring only once. The genes are TRBV6-1 and TRBJ2-5; TRBD2 agrees at 8 bases. The clonotype originates from an adult woman who had mild COVID-19 (a few samples of this study predate the infection). Cell type and time point are not known. Sequencing was performed on PBMCs or a T cell subset sorted from them (not recorded which). The CDR3 spells CASSEMAGGSPWRETQYF. The CDR3, as DNA: TGTGCCAGCAGTGAAATGGCGGGGGGCTCACCTTGGAGGGAGACCCAGTACTTC.